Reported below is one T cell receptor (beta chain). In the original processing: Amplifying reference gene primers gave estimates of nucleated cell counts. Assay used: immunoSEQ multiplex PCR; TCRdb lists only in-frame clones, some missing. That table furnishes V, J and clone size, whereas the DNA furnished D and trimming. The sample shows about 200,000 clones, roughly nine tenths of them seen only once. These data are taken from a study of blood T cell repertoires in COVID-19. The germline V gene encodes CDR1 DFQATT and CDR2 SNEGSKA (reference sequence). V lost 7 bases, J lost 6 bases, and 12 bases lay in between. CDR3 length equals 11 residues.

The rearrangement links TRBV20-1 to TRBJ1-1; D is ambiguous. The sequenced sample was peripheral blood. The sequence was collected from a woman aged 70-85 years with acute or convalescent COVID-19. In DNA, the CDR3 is TGCAGTGTCTCTGAGATAGCTGAAGCTTTCTTT. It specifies CSVSEIAEAFF.